The T cell receptor beta chain under discussion was sequenced for a study of naive and memory T cell subsets. Overall study results and limits: Over 95% of naive TCR sequences appeared only once, unlike memory subsets.

This clonotype was recorded many times. What it binds is unknown. The beta constant-region primer was an equimolar mix of two oligonucleotides covering TRBC1 and TRBC2. Four rounds of PCR amplified the ligated cDNA using nested alpha and beta constant-region primers plus SP2. TCRdb ran MiXCR on the UMI-ligation and nested PCR reads and lists one entry per CDR3 protein. The sample lists tens of thousands of distinct CDR3 sequences; 8% to 9.5% were seen once. Per the germline V gene, CDR1 is ENHRY and CDR2 is SYGVKD. This CDR3 has 16 amino acids. After removal of 6 bases from V and 5 bases from J, the junction contained 8 bases not matched to a gene. CMV status came from CD4+ IFNgamma after overnight CMV lysate stimulation.

The source of this sequence is a human donor in good health. The chain employs TRBV10-3 and TRBJ2-3; TRBD2 aligns across 13 bases. Specimen: naive CD8+ T cells from blood. CDR3 DNA sequence: TGTGCCATCAGATGGACTAGCGGGAGTCGGATAGATACGCAGTATTTT. Translation: CAIRWTSGSRIDTQYF.